The next 24 T cell receptor beta chains were all read from a single sample in a study of blood T cells in healthy people across ages. Then a second PCR, running about 7 to 11 cycles, was carried out with a sample-barcoded 5' primer and a J-beta primer mix. TCRdb passed the 5' RACE reads through MiXCR, listing each CDR3 protein once. The sample has more than 1 million distinct CDR3 sequences, 40% to 45% seen once. What was sequenced was blood. These receptors were obtained from a woman aged 55-75 years in good health.

This clonotype was observed a handful of times. The V call is TRBV2, the J call TRBJ2-3; D may be TRBD1 (6 bases). CDR1 is SNHLY, CDR2 FYNNEI, per germline. The CDR3 contains 16 residues. V lost 4 bases and J lost 2, with 16 bases in between. Here the CDR3 reads CASSAFRDTHTDTQYF. CDR3 coding DNA: TGTGCCAGCAGTGCCTTCCGGGACACCCACACAGATACGCAGTATTTT.

In this sample, this clonotype turned up a few times. The chain joins TRBV10-3 to TRBJ2-3; possible D gene TRBD1, 5 bases. CDR1 ENHRY and CDR2 SYGVKD come from the germline V gene. Trimming cost V 8 bases and J 2 bases, with 14 bases left between them. This CDR3 has 14 residues. The CDR3 loop reads CAIRLTEATDTQYF. CDR3 bases: TGTGCCATCCGCTTGACAGAGGCCACAGATACGCAGTATTTT.

This clonotype was picked up a small number of times. V gene TRBV7-9 combines with J gene TRBJ2-1; TRBD2 matches at 11 bases. The CDR3 is made up of 19 amino acids. Germline CDR1 is SEHNR and CDR2 is FQNEAQ (reference sequence). Unmatched junction bases numbered 16, after V lost 8 bases and J lost 1 base. The CDR3 coding sequence is TGTGCCAGCCTGCCGGGACTAGCGGATAAGAGGGGGTCCTACAATGAGCAGTTCTTC. Encoded protein: CASLPGLADKRGSYNEQFF. The variable domain in full, completed from reference TRBV7-9 and TRBJ2-1, reads DTGVSQNPRHKITKRGQNVTFRCDPISEHNRLYWYRQTLGQGPEFLTYFQNEAQLEKSRLLSDRFSAERPKGSFSTLEIQRTEQGDSAMYLCASLPGLADKRGSYNEQFFGPGTRLTVL.

This clonotype was counted only a few times. The chain links TRBV25-1 to TRBJ2-3; 9 nucleotides line up with TRBD1. The V gene's germline CDR1 is MGHDK and CDR2 SYGVNS. The CDR3 is 17 residues long. After removal of 1 base from V and 8 bases from J, the junction contained 13 bases not matched to a gene. CDR3 coding DNA: TGTGCCAGCAGTGAATCGGGGACAGGGTCCCCGGGTGGTACGCAGTATTTT. As protein: CASSESGTGSPGGTQYF.

The rearrangement joins TRBV6-5 to TRBJ2-7; D not certain. Between the trimmed V and J ends, which lost 0 bases and 1 base, there was a span of 10 bases. The CDR3 totals 15 residues. From germline, CDR1 is MNHEY and CDR2 SVGAGI. The CDR3 spells CASSYSESLSYEQYF. The CDR3 nucleotides read TGTGCCAGCAGTTACTCTGAGAGCTTATCCTACGAGCAGTACTTC.

This clonotype was seen only a few times. This rearrangement joins TRBV29-1 to TRBJ2-1; D may be TRBD2 (6 bases). Germline assignment: CDR1 SQVTM and CDR2 ANQGSEA. This CDR3 has 12 amino acids. The germline V and J ends were trimmed by 6 bases and 13 bases, with 19 bases remaining between them. The CDR3 DNA reads TGCAGCGTGGGCGGGGCCGCCTCTTCACAGTTCTTC. Translated, it gives CSVGGAASSQFF.

The J gene is TRBJ2-1, the V gene TRBV6-5, with TRBD2 matching over 12 bases. Germline CDR1 is MNHEY and CDR2 is SVGAGI. The CDR3 contains 21 residues. Trimming cost V 0 bases and J 7 bases; bases outside gene matches: 19. The CDR3 reads CASSYSKGKVTSGRFVNEQFF. DNA of the CDR3: TGTGCCAGCAGTTACTCGAAGGGGAAAGTAACTAGCGGGAGGTTTGTAAATGAGCAGTTCTTC.

This clonotype was seen a handful of times. The rearrangement links TRBV7-6 to TRBJ1-2; TRBD1 agrees at 7 bases. This CDR3 is 16 amino acids long. Germline assignment: CDR1 SGHVS and CDR2 FNYEAQ. Losses at the gene ends were 5 bases for V and 0 bases for J; bases not matched to a gene: 9. In DNA, the CDR3 is TGTGCCAGCAGCCCTAAAGGCAGGGGGGCTAACTATGGCTACACCTTC. It yields the protein CASSPKGRGANYGYTF.

This sequence joins TRBV14 and TRBJ2-4; D possibly corresponds to TRBD1 (5 bases). The J call is in doubt because the DNA end fits TRBJ2-7 better. The CDR3 sequence is 18 residues long. CDR1 and CDR2 from the germline V gene are SGHDN and FVKESK. In DNA, the CDR3 is TGTGCCAGCAGCCAAGACCTTCGGAGCCGGACAAGGGACTACGAGCAGTACTTC. Amino acid sequence: CASSQDLRSRTRDYEQYF.

On this clonotype: A read error may be the cause here, since a much bigger clone is one base away. The V call is TRBV20-1, the J call TRBJ2-4; D uncertain. Deletions cut 6 bases from V and 0 bases from J, with 18 bases between. Germline assignment: CDR1 DFQATT and CDR2 SNEGSKA (reference sequence). CDR3 length: 16 residues. Here the CDR3 reads CSAAKDGRLAKNIQYF. The CDR3 nucleotides read TGCAGTGCAGCGAAGGACGGAAGGCTAGCCAAAAACATTCAGTACTTC.

The gene calls are TRBV15 and TRBJ1-5; TRBD1 matches 7 bases. The V and J ends lost 0 bases and 5 bases, in that order; junction bases with no gene match: 7. The CDR3 spans 16 residues. CDR1 is LNHNV and CDR2 is YYDKDF in the germline V gene (reference sequence). CDR3 protein: CATSRDTRGQDQPQHF. In DNA form, the CDR3 reads TGTGCCACCAGCAGAGATACGAGGGGGCAGGATCAGCCCCAGCATTTT.

This chain joins TRBV10-3 and TRBJ2-6; a weak D match, TRBD1 (7 bases). The CDR3 is 19 amino acids. Germline CDR1 is ENHRY and CDR2 is SYGVKD. The ends were cut back, 4 bases at V and 1 base at J, with 20 bases in the middle. The CDR3 spells CAISGGEGRGDSGANVLTF. For the CDR3, the DNA is TGTGCCATCAGTGGGGGGGAAGGCAGGGGGGATTCTGGGGCCAACGTCCTGACTTTC.

This clonotype has a handful of counts. The chain has TRBV21-1 and TRBJ2-5. TRBV21-1 is labeled a pseudogene. The CDR3 is 11 residues long. The CDR3 sequence is CASSKPGTQYF. CDR3 bases: TGTGCCAGCAGCAAGCCTGGGACCCAGTACTTC.

V is TRBV11-2 and J is TRBJ2-7, with 7 positions matching TRBD1. From germline, CDR1 is SGHAT and CDR2 FQNNGV. V lost 10 bases and J lost 4; bases outside the gene matches: 7. This CDR3 comprises 12 residues. DNA of the CDR3: TGTGCCAATCGCCAGGGGGAATACGAGCAGTACTTC. This translates into CANRQGEYEQYF.

This clonotype has just a few counts. The rearrangement uses TRBV12-5 and TRBJ2-4; 10 bases match TRBD1. Trimming took 0 bases from V and 0 from J; bases not matched to a gene: 5. This CDR3 has 18 amino acids. CDR1 is LGHNT, CDR2 FRNRAP, per germline. CDR3 in DNA: TGTGCTAGTGGTTTGGTTCCGGGGACAGGGGTAGCCAAAAACATTCAGTACTTC. This translates into CASGLVPGTGVAKNIQYF.

This clonotype was counted between two and nine times. This rearrangement joins TRBV13 to TRBJ2-5; 14 bases are shared with TRBD2. CDR1 PRHDT and CDR2 FYEKMQ come from the germline V gene (reference sequence). This CDR3 is built from 15 residues. V was pared by 5 bases and J by 11 bases, with 10 bases of the junction left unmatched. The CDR3 DNA follows: TGTGCCAGCAGCGTAACCGGGACTAGCGGGAGTCAGCAGTACTTC. It is translated as CASSVTGTSGSQQYF.

With respect to this clonotype: Mismatch with germline at one junction end may stem from a read error. V usage is TRBV5-1 and J usage is TRBJ2-7, with D possibly TRBD1 on 6 matching bases. Germline lookup yields CDR1 SGHRS and CDR2 YFSETQ. The CDR3 is 15 amino acids. CDR3 DNA sequence: TGCGCCAGCAGCTTGGGTACAGGGAGAATCTACGAGCAGTATTTC. Translating gives CASSLGTGRIYEQYF.

V is TRBV5-5 and J is TRBJ2-1, with 8 bases identical to TRBD2. The DNA end lines up better with TRBJ2-7; the J call may be wrong. The germline V gene has CDR1 SGHKS and CDR2 YYEKEE (reference sequence). The length of the CDR3 is 17 residues. The chain's CDR3 is CASSLSGSGFNYNEQYF. The CDR3 bases are TGTGCCAGCAGCTTGAGCGGGAGCGGCTTCAACTACAATGAGCAGTACTTC.

Details on this clonotype: This may be a read error: a much more frequent sequence differs by one nucleotide. The chain joins TRBV7-2 to TRBJ2-7, with D maybe TRBD2 (6 bases). Looked up from germline, CDR1 is SGHTA and CDR2 is FQGNSA. The CDR3 is made up of 16 amino acids. V shed 0 bases and J shed 6 bases, with 18 bases lying between them. CDR3 nucleotide sequence: TGTGCCAGCAGCTTAGCGGGCGGGGACGGGGGTATCGAGCAGTACTTC. Amino acids: CASSLAGGDGGIEQYF.

CDR3 coding DNA: TGTGCCAGCAGCCCGAGGGACAGGGCTCGCTCCTACGAGCAGTACTTC. As protein: CASSPRDRARSYEQYF. This rearrangement joins TRBV11-2 to TRBJ2-7, with 9 bases identical to TRBD1. Germline V gives CDR1 SGHAT, CDR2 FQNNGV. CDR3 size: 16 residues. J was trimmed by 0 bases and V by 5 bases; bases with no gene match: 8.

This clonotype was detected a few times. The chain has TRBV7-2 and TRBJ2-7, with TRBD2 identical over 7 bases. V gave up 4 bases and J gave up 2 bases; unmatched junction bases: 5. The germline gives CDR1 SGHTA, CDR2 FQGNSA. This CDR3 region has 14 residues. The CDR3 region is CASSSWGGTYEQYF. CDR3 bases: TGTGCCAGCAGCTCCTGGGGAGGGACCTACGAGCAGTACTTC.

Only a few counts were recorded for this clonotype. The V gene is TRBV3-1, the J gene TRBJ2-5; 8 bases fit TRBD1. V shed 4 bases, J shed 4 bases, and the junction held 8 bases outside the gene matches. The CDR3 is 15 residues long. CDR1 is LGHDT and CDR2 is YNNKEL in the germline V gene (reference sequence). The chain's CDR3 is CASSPRDRRGETQYF. CDR3 bases: TGTGCCAGCAGCCCAAGGGACAGGCGTGGAGAGACCCAGTACTTC.

This clonotype was seen only a few times. The chain uses TRBV6-5 and TRBJ2-1; TRBD1 aligns across 8 bases. The V and J ends lost 6 bases and 7 bases, in that order; junction bases with no gene match: 5. Germline values: CDR1 MNHEY, CDR2 SVGAGI. CDR3 length equals 13 residues. The CDR3 is CASRRQGRNEQFF. The CDR3 bases are TGTGCCAGCAGGAGACAGGGGAGGAATGAGCAGTTCTTC.

The V and J genes are TRBV4-1 and TRBJ2-3; possible D gene TRBD1, 6 bases. This CDR3 has 16 amino acids. Trimming cost V 0 bases and J 3 bases, with 13 bases left between them. Germline loops: CDR1 MGHRA, CDR2 YSYEKL. The CDR3 region is CASSQEGTPGTDTQYF. The CDR3 DNA sequence: TGCGCCAGCAGCCAAGAGGGGACACCTGGGACAGATACGCAGTATTTT.